Below, one T cell receptor (beta chain) is given with its context. Study processing details: Cell counts per sample came from amplifying reference gene primers. Repertoires were generated with immunoSEQ multiplex PCR, while TCRdb's copy carries only in-frame clones and drops some. The V and J calls and clone size were taken over from that table, and D and trimming were inferred from the DNA. The sample comprises about 45,000 clones, 87% of which are singletons, and 8% to 10% rests with the top ten. The sample belongs to a study of blood T cell repertoires in COVID-19. Across the study: The United States, Italy and Spain were the sources of the acute and convalescent COVID-19 samples. In each case, the material was cDNA or gDNA derived from T cells, B-cell-depleted T cells, or PBMCs.

This TCR was sampled from a woman of 80 years or more with active COVID-19. Sequencing was done on a sample of peripheral blood.

CDR3 nucleotides: TGTGCCAGCAGCTTAGGACAGCTCGTTGAAGCTTTCTTT. Residues: CASSLGQLVEAFF. The chain recombines TRBV7-2 with TRBJ1-1; possible D gene TRBD1, 5 bases. Between the trimmed V and J ends, which lost 1 base and 7 bases, there was a span of 10 bases. CDR1 SGHTA and CDR2 FQGNSA come from the germline V gene. There are 13 residues in the CDR3.